This T cell receptor beta chain came from a study of blood T cell repertoires in COVID-19. Study background: Specimens from acute and convalescent COVID-19 originated in the United States, Italy and Spain.

Sequencing used immunoSEQ multiplex PCR; TCRdb keeps in-frame clones, though not all of them. The table lists 200,000 to 250,000 clones, approximately 91% of them singletons. The ends were cut back, 6 bases at V and 0 bases at J, with 6 bases in the middle. This CDR3 is 13 amino acids long. This chain uses TRBV12-3 or TRBV12-4 with TRBJ1-3; no firm D call. The sequence derives from a woman in her fifties or sixties with acute or convalescent COVID-19. Sample: peripheral blood. CDR3 residues: CASSLSSGNTIYF. The CDR3 region has the DNA TGTGCCAGCAGCCTAAGCTCTGGAAACACCATATATTTT.